Following are 23 T cell receptor beta chains from one sample sequenced in a study of Tregs in tolerant kidney transplant recipients. Method: immunoSEQ multiplex PCR; TCRdb's copy keeps in-frame clones and lacks some. The sample has under 300,000 clones; about 86% are singletons. Source material: CD4+ T cells from blood. Every receptor here comes from a human donor in good health.

The chain has TRBV25-1 and TRBJ2-6; D possibly corresponds to TRBD1 (6 bases). The CDR3 runs 17 residues. Germline values: CDR1 MGHDK, CDR2 SYGVNS. Trimming pared 2 bases from V and 2 bases from J, leaving 13 bases between. CDR3 region: CASSEGSRGAGANVLTF. The CDR3 DNA follows: TGTGCCAGCAGTGAAGGGAGCAGGGGTGCTGGGGCCAACGTCCTGACTTTC. The whole variable domain, remainder taken from reference TRBV25-1 and TRBJ2-6, is EADIYQTPRYLVIGTGKKITLECSQTMGHDKMYWYQQDPGMELHLIHYSYGVNSTEKGDLSSESTVSRIRTEHFPLTLESARPSHTSQYLCASSEGSRGAGANVLTFGAGSRLTVL.

As regards this clone: This sample includes further DNA sequences coding for the same CDR3. The chain joins TRBV18 to TRBJ1-2; D ambiguous. V gave up 6 bases and J gave up 0 bases, with 8 bases separating them. Germline CDR1 and CDR2: KGHSH and LQKENI. The CDR3 runs 13 residues. The CDR3 loop is CASSREANYGYTF. The CDR3 DNA sequence: TGTGCCAGCTCGAGGGAAGCTAACTATGGCTACACCTTC.

V and J are TRBV10-2 and TRBJ1-1; D is possibly TRBD1 (5 bases). Germline V lookup: CDR1 WSHSY, CDR2 SAAADI. This CDR3 has 14 amino acids. V was shortened by 6 bases and J by 4 bases, with 15 bases between the two germline ends. In DNA form, the CDR3 reads TGCGCCAGCAGAGCATCCGGGACTATCACTGAAGCTTTCTTT. Translating it yields CASRASGTITEAFF.

This clone turned up a few times. J is TRBJ2-7 and V is TRBV4-1; possibly TRBD1 for D (6 bases). The germline CDR1 and CDR2 sequences are MGHRA and YSYEKL. The CDR3 has 14 residues. V gave up 2 bases and J gave up 2 bases, with 10 bases separating them. CDR3 loop: CASSQQGFAYEQYF. The CDR3 nucleotides are TGCGCCAGCAGCCAACAGGGGTTCGCCTACGAGCAGTACTTC.

This sequence joins TRBV12-5 and TRBJ2-5, with TRBD2 as a possible D gene (6 bases). V was pared by 0 bases and J by 5 bases, with 16 bases between. This CDR3 comprises 16 residues. Germline V lookup: CDR1 LGHNT, CDR2 FRNRAP. The CDR3 reads CASGLVQGAGRETQYF. The CDR3 DNA reads as TGTGCTAGTGGTTTGGTTCAGGGAGCGGGCAGGGAGACCCAGTACTTC.

This clone was recorded a few times. V usage is TRBV7-2 and J usage is TRBJ2-1; no firm D call. Trimming pared 5 bases from V and 10 bases from J, leaving 9 bases between. Germline CDR1 and CDR2: SGHTA and FQGNSA. The CDR3 runs 11 residues. CDR3 loop: CASSQVREQFF. CDR3 nucleotides: TGTGCCAGCAGCCAGGTCCGAGAGCAGTTCTTC.

V gene TRBV13 combines with J gene TRBJ1-3, with D uncertain. The V end was cut by 5 bases, the J end by 2 bases, with 13 bases between. The CDR3 extends over 15 amino acids. Germline assignment: CDR1 PRHDT and CDR2 FYEKMQ (reference sequence). The DNA for the CDR3 is TGTGCCAGCAGCCCAACTCTGGAGCCTGGAAACACCATATATTTT. Protein sequence: CASSPTLEPGNTIYF.

Comment on this clone: The sample has other DNA sequences that encode this CDR3 too. The chain recombines TRBV6-5 with TRBJ1-1; D call uncertain. This CDR3 spans 13 amino acids. Germline CDR1 reads MNHEY; CDR2 reads SVGAGI. V lost 0 bases and J lost 0, with 2 bases in between. In DNA, the CDR3 is TGTGCCAGCAGTTACTCAGTGAACACTGAAGCTTTCTTT. This gives the protein CASSYSVNTEAFF.

V is TRBV19 and J is TRBJ2-3; D may correspond to TRBD1 or TRBD2 (6 bases each). V was trimmed by 3 bases and J by 10 bases, leaving 17 bases between them. Germline-derived CDR1 and CDR2 are LNHDA and SQIVND (reference sequence). The CDR3 is made up of 14 amino acids. The CDR3 region is CASSIGGGAGAQYF. The CDR3 bases are TGTGCCAGTAGTATTGGAGGCGGGGCAGGGGCGCAGTATTTT. Using reference TRBV19 and TRBJ2-3 for the parts outside the CDR3, the full variable domain is DGGITQSPKYLFRKEGQNVTLSCEQNLNHDAMYWYRQDPGQGLRLIYYSQIVNDFQKGDIAEGYSVSREKKESFPLTVTSAQKNPTAFYLCASSIGGGAGAQYFGPGTRLTVL.

The V call is TRBV5-5, the J call TRBJ2-5, with 8 bases matching TRBD2. The CDR3 loop spans 15 amino acids. V was pared by 0 bases and J by 7 bases, with 8 bases of the junction left unmatched. CDR1 SGHKS and CDR2 YYEKEE come from the germline V gene (reference sequence). DNA for the CDR3: TGTGCCAGCAGCTTGGGCGGGGGGATGCGACCGACCCAGTACTTC. Amino acid sequence: CASSLGGGMRPTQYF.

The chain joins TRBV7-2 to TRBJ1-3, with TRBD1 as a possible D gene (5 bases). This CDR3 is built from 15 residues. V lost 1 base, J lost 2 bases, and 9 bases lay in between. Per the germline V gene, CDR1 is SGHTA and CDR2 is FQGNSA. The CDR3 loop reads CASSLVGTTGNTIYF. The CDR3 bases are TGTGCCAGCAGCTTAGTCGGGACGACTGGAAACACCATATATTTT.

This rearrangement joins TRBV5-4 to TRBJ2-7; no reliable D call. CDR3 length: 13 residues. CDR1 and CDR2 (germline): SGHNT, YYREEE (reference sequence). Trimming took off 0 bases at V and 5 bases at J, with 9 bases between the two ends. The CDR3 sequence is CASSLAEADEQYF. For the CDR3, the DNA is TGTGCCAGCAGCTTGGCCGAGGCAGACGAGCAGTACTTC.

This clone has just one count. V is TRBV5-3 and J is TRBJ2-3, with D unresolved. TRBV5-3 is treated as an ORF (open reading frame) with a function not yet certain. CDR3 length: 14 residues. V was clipped by 0 bases and J by 2 bases, with 7 bases between them. CDR3 DNA sequence: TGTGCCAGAAGCTTGGTATCTCTCACAGATACGCAGTATTTT. Protein product: CARSLVSLTDTQYF.

The V call is TRBV27, the J call TRBJ1-2, with D perhaps matching TRBD1 (6 bases). With 4 bases removed from V and 7 bases from J, the gap between germline ends came to 16 bases. This CDR3 region has 14 residues. Germline V gives CDR1 MNHEY, CDR2 SMNVEV (reference sequence). The CDR3: CASSSRAGVGGYTF. In nucleotides, the CDR3 is TGTGCCAGCAGTTCCCGGGCAGGGGTGGGTGGCTACACCTTC.

This clone is a singleton in its sample. This chain joins TRBV5-4 and TRBJ2-1; TRBD2 agrees at 8 bases. Germline CDR1 is SGHNT and CDR2 is YYREEE (reference sequence). Germline trimming cut 0 bases from V and 2 bases from J; bases unmatched to any gene: 7. The CDR3 spans 17 residues. This CDR3 is CASSLGSSGATYNEQFF. In DNA, the CDR3 is TGTGCCAGCAGCTTGGGTAGTAGCGGGGCTACCTACAATGAGCAGTTCTTC.

The chain couples TRBV7-8 to TRBJ1-1; maybe TRBD1 (5 bases). Per germline, CDR1 SGHVS and CDR2 FQNEAQ. The CDR3 has 14 amino acids. V was clipped by 4 bases and J by 2 bases, with 11 bases between them. CDR3 loop: CASSSLTGNTEAFF. The CDR3 nucleotides are TGTGCCAGCAGCTCCCTAACAGGTAACACTGAAGCTTTCTTT.

This clone was recorded a few times. The CDR3 spells CASSEMGGSGNTIYF. CDR3 bases: TGTGCCAGCAGCGAAATGGGCGGCTCTGGAAACACCATATATTTT. V usage is TRBV13 and J usage is TRBJ1-3; unclear D gene. The CDR3 is 15 amino acids. Germline CDR1 is PRHDT and CDR2 is FYEKMQ (reference sequence). V was clipped by 5 bases and J by 0 bases, with 11 bases between them.

This chain connects TRBV7-8 to TRBJ1-2, with D tentatively TRBD1 (6 bases). From germline, CDR1 is SGHVS and CDR2 FQNEAQ. The CDR3 extends over 14 amino acids. Trimming removed 5 bases at V and 2 bases at J, with 12 bases between. The CDR3 loop is CASSLTDRNYGYTF. The CDR3 region has the DNA TGTGCCAGCAGCCTGACAGACAGGAACTATGGCTACACCTTC.

This chain joins TRBV2 and TRBJ1-1, with D possibly being TRBD1 (5 bases). The length of the CDR3 is 14 residues. Deletions cut 7 bases from V and 7 bases from J, with 19 bases between. In germline, CDR1 is SNHLY, CDR2 FYNNEI. Written as DNA, the CDR3 is TGTGCCAGCACCTATACGGGGGTACAAGATGAAGCTTTCTTT. Protein: CASTYTGVQDEAFF.

CDR3 DNA: TGTGCCAGCAGTCTATTAGAGAAGACAGGGGGGGATGGCTACACCTTC. This encodes CASSLLEKTGGDGYTF. The J gene is TRBJ1-2, the V gene TRBV2; TRBD1 aligns across 9 bases. The length of the CDR3 is 16 residues. The germline V gene has CDR1 SNHLY and CDR2 FYNNEI. The V and J ends lost 5 bases and 6 bases, in that order; junction bases with no gene match: 13.

This chain joins TRBV5-1 and TRBJ1-1; possible D gene TRBD1, 5 bases. The CDR3 is made up of 14 amino acids. Germline V lookup: CDR1 SGHRS, CDR2 YFSETQ. The V and J ends lost 5 bases and 4 bases respectively, with 15 bases between them. The CDR3 region has the DNA TGCGCCAGCAGGTTTGTACAGGCGACCACTGAAGCTTTCTTT. Its translation: CASRFVQATTEAFF.

The V call is TRBV18, the J call TRBJ2-7; D remains unclear. The V gene lost 5 bases and the J gene lost 2 bases, with 10 bases spanning the gap. The germline gives CDR1 KGHSH, CDR2 LQKENI. This CDR3 spans 13 amino acids. CDR3 DNA: TGTGCCAGCTCATCCCTCCCCCCCTACGAGCAGTACTTC. Protein sequence: CASSSLPPYEQYF. The full variable domain, completed using reference TRBV18 and TRBJ2-7, is NAGVMQNPRHLVRRRGQEARLRCSPMKGHSHVYWYRQLPEEGLKFMVYLQKENIIDESGMPKERFSAEFPKEGPSILRIQQVVRGDSAAYFCASSSLPPYEQYFGPGTRLTVT.

This rearrangement joins TRBV14 to TRBJ1-1; D remains ambiguous. The CDR3 consists of 14 residues. V was shortened by 0 bases and J by 5 bases, with 10 bases between the two germline ends. Per the germline V gene, CDR1 is SGHDN and CDR2 is FVKESK. Here the CDR3 reads CASSQDYSVTEAFF. The CDR3 DNA reads TGTGCCAGCAGCCAAGATTACAGCGTTACTGAAGCTTTCTTT.